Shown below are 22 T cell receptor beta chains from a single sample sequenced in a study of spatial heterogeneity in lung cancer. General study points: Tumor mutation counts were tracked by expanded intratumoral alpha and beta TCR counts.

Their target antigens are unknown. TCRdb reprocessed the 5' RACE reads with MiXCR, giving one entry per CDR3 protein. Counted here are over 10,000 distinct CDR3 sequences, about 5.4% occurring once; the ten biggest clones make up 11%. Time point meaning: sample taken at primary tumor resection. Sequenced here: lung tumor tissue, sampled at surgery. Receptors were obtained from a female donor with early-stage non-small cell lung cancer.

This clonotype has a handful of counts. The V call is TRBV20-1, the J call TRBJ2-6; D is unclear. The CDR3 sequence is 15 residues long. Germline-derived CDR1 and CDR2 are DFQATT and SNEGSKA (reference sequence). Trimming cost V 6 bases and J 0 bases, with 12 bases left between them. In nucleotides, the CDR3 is TGCAGTGCATCAACCTTCCCCTCTGGGGCCAACGTCCTGACTTTC. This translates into CSASTFPSGANVLTF.

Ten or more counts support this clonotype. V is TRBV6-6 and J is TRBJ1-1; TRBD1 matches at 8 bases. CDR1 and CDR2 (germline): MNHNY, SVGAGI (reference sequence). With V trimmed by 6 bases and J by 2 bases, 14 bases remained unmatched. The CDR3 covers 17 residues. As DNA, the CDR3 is TGTGCCAGCAGATCCCCCGGACAGGGCGGGCTAAACACTGAAGCTTTCTTT. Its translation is CASRSPGQGGLNTEAFF.

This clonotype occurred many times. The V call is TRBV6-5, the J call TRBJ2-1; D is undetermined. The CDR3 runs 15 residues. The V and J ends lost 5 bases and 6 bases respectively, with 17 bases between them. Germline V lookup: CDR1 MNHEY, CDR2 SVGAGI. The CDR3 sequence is CASSRVTAWGNEQFF. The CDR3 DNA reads TGTGCCAGCAGTAGGGTCACAGCGTGGGGCAATGAGCAGTTCTTC.

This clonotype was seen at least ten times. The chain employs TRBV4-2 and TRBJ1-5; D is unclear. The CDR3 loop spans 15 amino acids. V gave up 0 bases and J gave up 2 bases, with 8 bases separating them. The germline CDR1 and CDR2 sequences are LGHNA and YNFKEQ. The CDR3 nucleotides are TGTGCCAGCAGCCAAGAGAGGCAGGGCAATCAGCCCCAGCATTTT. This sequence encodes CASSQERQGNQPQHF.

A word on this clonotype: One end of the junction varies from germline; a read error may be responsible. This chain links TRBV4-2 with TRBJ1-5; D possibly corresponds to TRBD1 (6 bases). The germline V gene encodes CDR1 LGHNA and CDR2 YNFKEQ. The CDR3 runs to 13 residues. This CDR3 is CASSQTPGQIVYF. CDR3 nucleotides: TGTGCCAGCAGCCAAACGCCGGGACAAATTGTCTATTTT.

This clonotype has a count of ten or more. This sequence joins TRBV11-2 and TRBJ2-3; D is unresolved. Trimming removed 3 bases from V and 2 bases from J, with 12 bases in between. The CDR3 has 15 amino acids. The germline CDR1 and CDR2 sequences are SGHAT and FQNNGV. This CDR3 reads CASSFAPAATDTQYF. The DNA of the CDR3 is TGTGCCAGCAGCTTTGCTCCGGCCGCCACAGATACGCAGTATTTT.

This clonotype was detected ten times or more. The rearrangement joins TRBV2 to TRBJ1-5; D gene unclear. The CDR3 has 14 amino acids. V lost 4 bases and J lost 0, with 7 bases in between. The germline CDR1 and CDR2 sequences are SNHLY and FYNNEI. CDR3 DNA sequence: TGTGCCAGCAGTGTTCAGTATAGCAATCAGCCCCAGCATTTT. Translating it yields CASSVQYSNQPQHF.

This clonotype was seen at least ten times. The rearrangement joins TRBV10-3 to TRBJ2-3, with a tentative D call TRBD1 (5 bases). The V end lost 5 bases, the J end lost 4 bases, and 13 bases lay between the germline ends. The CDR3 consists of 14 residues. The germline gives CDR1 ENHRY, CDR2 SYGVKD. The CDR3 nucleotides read TGTGCCATCAGTTTTACAGGAAAAGCAGATACGCAGTATTTT. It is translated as CAISFTGKADTQYF.

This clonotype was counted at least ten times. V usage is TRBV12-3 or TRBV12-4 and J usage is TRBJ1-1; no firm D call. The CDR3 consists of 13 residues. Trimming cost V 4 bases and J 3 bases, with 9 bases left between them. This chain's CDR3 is CASSWGPDTEAFF. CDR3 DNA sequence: TGTGCCAGCAGTTGGGGTCCCGACACTGAAGCTTTCTTT.

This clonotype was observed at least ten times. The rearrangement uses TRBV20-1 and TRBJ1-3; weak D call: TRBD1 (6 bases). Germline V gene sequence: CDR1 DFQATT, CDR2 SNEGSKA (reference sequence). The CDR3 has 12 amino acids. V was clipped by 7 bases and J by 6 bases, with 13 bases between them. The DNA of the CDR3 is TGCAGTGTCAAGGGACATAAAAACACCATATATTTT. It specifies CSVKGHKNTIYF.

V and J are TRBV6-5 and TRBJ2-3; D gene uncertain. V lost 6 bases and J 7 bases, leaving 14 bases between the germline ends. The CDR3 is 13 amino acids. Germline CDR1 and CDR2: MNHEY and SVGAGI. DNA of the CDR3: TGTGCCAGCAGAGAACCGGTAGTCTATACGCAGTATTTT. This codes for CASREPVVYTQYF.

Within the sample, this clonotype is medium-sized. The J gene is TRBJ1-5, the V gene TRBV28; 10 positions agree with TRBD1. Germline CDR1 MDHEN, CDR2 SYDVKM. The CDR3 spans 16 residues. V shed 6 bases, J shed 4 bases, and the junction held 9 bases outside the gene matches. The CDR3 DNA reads TGTGCCAGCAGCCCGGGACAGGGGTCCGTTAATCAGCCCCAGCATTTT. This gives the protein CASSPGQGSVNQPQHF. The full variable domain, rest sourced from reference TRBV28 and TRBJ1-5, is DVKVTQSSRYLVKRTGEKVFLECVQDMDHENMFWYRQDPGLGLRLIYFSYDVKMKEKGDIPEGYSVSREKKERFSLILESASTNQTSMYLCASSPGQGSVNQPQHFGDGTRLSIL.

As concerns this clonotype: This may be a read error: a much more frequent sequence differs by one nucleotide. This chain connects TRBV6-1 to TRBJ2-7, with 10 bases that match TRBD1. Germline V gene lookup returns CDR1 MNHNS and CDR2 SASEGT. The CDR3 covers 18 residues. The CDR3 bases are TGTGCCAGCAGTGAATGGCCCGTGGGGGACAGGGGATCCTACGAGCAGCACTTC. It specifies CASSEWPVGDRGSYEQHF.

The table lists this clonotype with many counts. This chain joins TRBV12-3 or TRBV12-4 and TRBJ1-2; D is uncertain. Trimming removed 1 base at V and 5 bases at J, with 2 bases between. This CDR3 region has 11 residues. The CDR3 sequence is CASSLGYGYTF. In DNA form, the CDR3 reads TGTGCCAGCAGTTTAGGGTATGGCTACACCTTC.

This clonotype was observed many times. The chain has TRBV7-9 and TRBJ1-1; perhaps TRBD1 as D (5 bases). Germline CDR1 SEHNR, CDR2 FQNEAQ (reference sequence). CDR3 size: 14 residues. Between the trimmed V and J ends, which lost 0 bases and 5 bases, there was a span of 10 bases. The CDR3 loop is CASSLARGGTEAFF. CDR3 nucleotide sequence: TGTGCCAGCAGCTTAGCGCGTGGGGGGACTGAAGCTTTCTTT.

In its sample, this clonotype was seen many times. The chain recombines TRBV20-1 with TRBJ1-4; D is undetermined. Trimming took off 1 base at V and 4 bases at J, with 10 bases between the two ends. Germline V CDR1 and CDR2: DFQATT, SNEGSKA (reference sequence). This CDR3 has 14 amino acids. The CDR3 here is CSARVGVLNEKLFF. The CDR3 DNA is TGCAGTGCTAGAGTCGGGGTACTTAATGAAAAACTGTTTTTT.

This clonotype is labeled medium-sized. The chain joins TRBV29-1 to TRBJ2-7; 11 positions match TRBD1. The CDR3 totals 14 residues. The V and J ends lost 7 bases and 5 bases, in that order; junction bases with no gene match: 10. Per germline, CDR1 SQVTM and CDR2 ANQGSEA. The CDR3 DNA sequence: TGCAGCGCAACCGGGACAGGGGGTTCCGACGAGCAGTACTTC. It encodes CSATGTGGSDEQYF.

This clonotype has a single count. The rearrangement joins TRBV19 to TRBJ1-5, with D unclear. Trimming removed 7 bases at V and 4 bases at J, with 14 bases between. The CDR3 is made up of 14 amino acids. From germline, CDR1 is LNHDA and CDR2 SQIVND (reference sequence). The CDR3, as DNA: TGTGCCAGTATGTTCGGGGATGAGAATCAGCCCCAGCATTTT. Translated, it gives CASMFGDENQPQHF.

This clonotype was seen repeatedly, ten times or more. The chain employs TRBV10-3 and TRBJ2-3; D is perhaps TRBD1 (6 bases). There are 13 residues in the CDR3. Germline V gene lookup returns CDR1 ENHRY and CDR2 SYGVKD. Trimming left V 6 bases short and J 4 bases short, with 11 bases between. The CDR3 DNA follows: TGTGCCATCAGCGACAGGATCTCAGATACGCAGTATTTT. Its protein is CAISDRISDTQYF.

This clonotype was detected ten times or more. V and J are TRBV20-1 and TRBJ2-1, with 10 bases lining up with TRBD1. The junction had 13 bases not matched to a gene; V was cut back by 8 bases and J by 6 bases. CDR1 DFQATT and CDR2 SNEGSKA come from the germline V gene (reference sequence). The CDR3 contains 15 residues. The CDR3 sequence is CSFRDRGKGINEQFF. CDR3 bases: TGCAGTTTCCGGGACAGGGGAAAGGGGATCAATGAGCAGTTCTTC.

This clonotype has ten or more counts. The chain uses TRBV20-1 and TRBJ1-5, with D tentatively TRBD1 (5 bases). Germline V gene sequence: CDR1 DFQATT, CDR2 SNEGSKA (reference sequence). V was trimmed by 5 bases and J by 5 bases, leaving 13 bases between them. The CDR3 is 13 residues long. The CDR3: CSASGRGYQPQHF. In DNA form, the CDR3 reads TGCAGTGCTTCGGGAAGGGGATATCAGCCCCAGCATTTT.

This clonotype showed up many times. The CDR3 DNA reads as TGTGCCATCAGCACGCAACTAGCGAACGAGCAGTACTTC. This encodes CAISTQLANEQYF. This chain connects TRBV10-3 to TRBJ2-7; 7 bases line up with TRBD2. CDR1 is ENHRY and CDR2 is SYGVKD in the germline V gene. With 6 bases clipped from V and 5 bases from J, the junction kept 7 bases outside the gene matches. CDR3 size: 13 residues.